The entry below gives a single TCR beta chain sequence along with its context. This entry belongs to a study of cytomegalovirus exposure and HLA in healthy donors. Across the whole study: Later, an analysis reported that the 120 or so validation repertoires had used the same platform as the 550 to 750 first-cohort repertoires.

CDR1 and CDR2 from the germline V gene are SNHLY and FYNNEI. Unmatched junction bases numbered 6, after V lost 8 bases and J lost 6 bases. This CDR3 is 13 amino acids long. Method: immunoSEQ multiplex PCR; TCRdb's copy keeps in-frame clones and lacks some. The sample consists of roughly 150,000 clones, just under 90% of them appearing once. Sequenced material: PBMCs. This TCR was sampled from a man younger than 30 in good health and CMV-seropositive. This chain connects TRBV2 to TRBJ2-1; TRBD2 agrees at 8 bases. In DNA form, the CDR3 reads TGTGCCAGCGCACTAGCGGTTTTCAATGAGCAGTTCTTC. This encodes CASALAVFNEQFF.